This TCR beta chain was captured in a study of response to subunit inactivated influenza vaccine (dated by TCRdb to 2016 to 2019). In the study overall: Deep quantitative profiling of the T cell receptor repertoire was used in the study to follow responses to a trivalent subunit inactivated influenza vaccine. Study-level results and caveats: According to the authors, only a limited number of new T cells may be recruited by each seasonal influenza vaccination.

Reading the label with the study, this specimen's time point is: approximately 40 days after influenza vaccine administration. Library preparation employed RT-PCR. TCRdb lists the instrument as Illumina HiSeq 2500. The public reads were reanalyzed by TCRdb: fastp trimming at Q25, MiXCR alignment, in-frame beta chains only. One record per CDR3 amino acid sequence lists the most common genes and DNA. A total of roughly 570,000 distinct CDR3 sequences appear in this sample, 10% to 15% of them only once. Around 12% of the sample goes to the ten largest clones. Concerning this clonotype itself: Its antigen is not yet known. There are no base qualities to consult, and no much larger clone falls within one base.

This TCR came from a man between 45 and 60 years old who received an inactivated influenza vaccine. Donor details come from another sample of the same person, matched by shared clones. Specimen: PBMCs from blood, collected roughly 6 weeks after vaccination.

The DNA sequence is given as TGCGCCAGCAGCTTGGGTGAGGGGTTGAATACGCAGTATTTT. Its coded protein is CASSLGEGLNTQYF. This sequence uses TRBV5-1 and TRBJ2-3; the D gene is possibly TRBD1 or TRBD2, each agreeing over 5 bases. The germline V gene supplies CDR1 SGHRS and CDR2 YFSETQ. Trimming costs V 0 bases and J 7 bases, and their ends lie 12 bases apart. Reading from cysteine to phenylalanine, the CDR3 counts 14 amino acids. Only the CDR3 region is kept as DNA, spanning 42 bases read in frame from base 1.